This is a list of T cell receptor beta chains from one sample in a study of Graves' ophthalmopathy and Graves' hyperthyroidism. TCRdb itself ran the multiplex PCR reads through MiXCR, one entry per CDR3 protein. In the table there are about 620,000 distinct CDR3 sequences, about 24% of which are singletons. The sample consisted of peripheral blood. The receptors here all came from a woman aged 18-30 years with stable Graves' hyperthyroidism. Some clones in this sample may be carry-over from other donors' samples. Both conserved end residues are part of each CDR3. Fields, in order: clone size, V gene, J gene, D gene, CDR3 DNA, CDR3 protein. A D gene is named only where the DNA matches it firmly. A row's size may be missing; if present it is once, few, many or a size class.

>-|TRBV6-1|TRBJ1-2|-
TGTGCCAGCAGACCTACCCCCGGGGGATGGGGCTATGGCTACACCTTC
CASRPTPGGWGYGYTF
>many|TRBV30|TRBJ1-1|-
TGTGCCTGGAGTGAACTAACGGAGAACACTGAAGCTTTCTTT
CAWSELTENTEAFF
>few|TRBV28|TRBJ2-7|-
TGTGCCAGCAGTTTACACGACAACCTCTACGAGCAGTACTTC
CASSLHDNLYEQYF
>-|TRBV6-5|TRBJ1-1|TRBD1
TGTGCCAGCAGTTGGGGACAGGGAAAGTATACTGAAGCTTTCTTT
CASSWGQGKYTEAFF
>-|TRBV28|TRBJ1-1|-
TGTGCCAGCAGCCCCAGTTCCGATTATACTGAAGCTTTCTTT
CASSPSSDYTEAFF
>many|TRBV9|TRBJ1-1|-
TGTGCCAGCAGCGCCCAGGCGGGGAATGAAGCTTTCTTT
CASSAQAGNEAFF
>many|TRBV20-1|TRBJ1-1|-
TGCAATGCTCCTCTCTCAGGACCGATGAACACTGAAGCTTTCTTT
CNAPLSGPMNTEAFF
>-|TRBV2|TRBJ1-1|-
TGTGCCAGCAGGAGACAGGTGATGAACACTGAAGCTTTCTTT
CASRRQVMNTEAFF
>few|TRBV29-1|TRBJ2-7|-
TGCAGCGTGGGGGCCTACGAGCAGTACTTC
CSVGAYEQYF
>many|TRBV28|TRBJ1-5|TRBD1
TGTGCCAGCAGCCCCGCCGGGAGGGGGCAAGGCAATCAGCCCCAGCATTTT
CASSPAGRGQGNQPQHF
>many|TRBV6-5|TRBJ1-5|-
TGTGCCAGCATTTCCCCGGAGGGTAATAGCAATCAGCCCCAGCATTTT
CASISPEGNSNQPQHF
>many|TRBV20-1|TRBJ1-5|TRBD1
TGCAGTGCCAGCAGACAGGGGACGGTTTACAATCAGCCCCAGCATTTT
CSASRQGTVYNQPQHF
>many|TRBV7-6|TRBJ1-5|TRBD1
TGTGCCAGCAGCTTATGGGACAGACCCAATCAGCCCCAGCATTTT
CASSLWDRPNQPQHF
>-|TRBV28|TRBJ1-2|-
TGTGCCAGCAGTACGGTATGGGCTCGGTACTATGGCTACACCTTC
CASSTVWARYYGYTF
>many|TRBV28|TRBJ1-5|-
TGTGCCAGCACCGATCACCCTAGCAATCAGCCCCAGCATTTT
CASTDHPSNQPQHF
>many|TRBV20-1|TRBJ1-1|TRBD1
TGCAGTGCACACGAGGGGACAGGGACGTCGGGCACTGAAGCTTTCTTT
CSAHEGTGTSGTEAFF
>-|TRBV4-3|TRBJ1-3|TRBD1
TGCGCCAGCAGCCAAGACATGGAGGGGGCAGCGGGAAACACCATATATTTT
CASSQDMEGAAGNTIYF
>many|TRBV3-1|TRBJ2-7|-
TGTGCCAGCAGCTTAAGACCCTCCTACGAGCAGTACTTC
CASSLRPSYEQYF
>-|TRBV11-2|TRBJ2-5|TRBD1
TGTGCCAGCAGCTTGAATCCACCAGACAGGGTAGAGACCCAGTACTTC
CASSLNPPDRVETQYF
>many|TRBV12-3/TRBV12-4|TRBJ1-3|-
TGTGCCAGCAGTTTGCAGGGGACCAGAAACACCATATATTTT
CASSLQGTRNTIYF
>many|TRBV9|TRBJ2-4|-
TGTGCCAGCGCGCCCCAGGGAATCCTAGCCAAAAACATTCAGTACTTC
CASAPQGILAKNIQYF
>many|TRBV6-4|TRBJ1-5|TRBD1
TGTGCCAGCAGTGACCGGGACAGGGGGCGCGGGGGGTATAGCAATCAGCCCCAGCATTTT
CASSDRDRGRGGYSNQPQHF
>-|TRBV19|TRBJ2-2|TRBD2
TGTGCCATCGAAAGCGGGAGGAACACCGGGGAGCTGTTTTTT
CAIESGRNTGELFF
>many|TRBV5-1|TRBJ2-7|-
TGCGCCAGCACCCTGGGGTATGGCGAGCAGTACTTC
CASTLGYGEQYF
>many|TRBV6-1|TRBJ2-7|TRBD1
TGTGCCAGCAGTGCGACAGGGACAGTCTCCTACGAGCAGTACTTC
CASSATGTVSYEQYF
>many|TRBV12-3/TRBV12-4|TRBJ2-7|-
TGTGCCAGCAGTTTAGGTGCTCAGTACGAGCAGTACTTC
CASSLGAQYEQYF
>many|TRBV10-3|TRBJ2-5|-
TGTGCCATCAGTGTAGGACAAATTCAAGAGACCCAGTACTTC
CAISVGQIQETQYF
>many|TRBV12-3/TRBV12-4|TRBJ1-5|-
TGTGCCAGCAGTTCCGTCTCAGGGGACCAGCATTTT
CASSSVSGDQHF
>-|TRBV6-1|TRBJ2-7|TRBD1
TGTGCCAGCAGTGCGCCGGGACAGAGTACCTACGAGCAGTACTTC
CASSAPGQSTYEQYF
>-|TRBV6-5|TRBJ2-4|TRBD2
TGTGCCAGCAGTTCAGCGACTAGCGGGAGGGGGGCCAAAAACATTAAGTACTTC
CASSSATSGRGAKNIKYF
>many|TRBV6-5|TRBJ2-7|TRBD2
TGTGCCAGCAGGCAAAGTAGCGGGGGGGCCTACGAGCAGTACTTC
CASRQSSGGAYEQYF
>many|TRBV4-1|TRBJ2-7|-
TGCGCCAGCAGCTCTCAGGCCAGGGGAAGCTCCTACGAGCAGTACTTC
CASSSQARGSSYEQYF
>-|TRBV11-3|TRBJ2-7|-
TGTGCCAGCAGCCATAACAGGGTCAGGTACGAGCAGTACTTC
CASSHNRVRYEQYF
>many|TRBV11-2|TRBJ1-6|-
TGTGCCAGCAGCCGGCGTCCTTCCTTTGACCCGAGTCCTTCACCCCTCCACTTT
CASSRRPSFDPSPSPLHF
>few|TRBV3-1|TRBJ2-2|-
TGTGCCAGCAGCCAAGATTCCCAGGGCAACACCGGGGAGCTGTTTTTT
CASSQDSQGNTGELFF
>many|TRBV6-2/TRBV6-3|TRBJ2-6|-
TGTGCCAGCACTCCCACCGCCGGTTTTGGGGCCAACGTCCTGACTTTC
CASTPTAGFGANVLTF
>-|TRBV12-3/TRBV12-4|TRBJ2-1|-
TGTGCCAGCAGTCCACCTTCCTGGGGGGCCTACAATGAGCAGTTCTTC
CASSPPSWGAYNEQFF
>many|TRBV20-1|TRBJ1-5|TRBD1
TGCAGTGCATCAGGGGGGGGAAGGTATAGCAATCAGCCCCAGCATTTT
CSASGGGRYSNQPQHF
>many|TRBV14|TRBJ1-2|-
TGTGCCAGCAGGAGGGCCGGGGTTGGTGGCTACACCTTC
CASRRAGVGGYTF
>many|TRBV4-1|TRBJ1-1|-
TGCGCCAGCAGCCTCCGGGACGGTACTGAAGCTTTCTTT
CASSLRDGTEAFF
>few|TRBV7-2|TRBJ1-6|-
TGTGCCAGCAGCTTAGAGGGGACGAGGAATTCACCCCTCCACTTT
CASSLEGTRNSPLHF
>few|TRBV4-2|TRBJ2-7|-
TGTGCCAGCAGCCAAGATCAACTCGAGCAGTACTTC
CASSQDQLEQYF
>many|TRBV20-1|TRBJ2-7|TRBD1
TGCAGTGCTAAGGGACAGGGTCTCTACGAGCAGTACTTC
CSAKGQGLYEQYF
>many|TRBV27|TRBJ2-7|-
TGTGCCAGCAGTTTATCGGACGGCTACGAGCAGTACTTC
CASSLSDGYEQYF
>many|TRBV27|TRBJ1-5|-
TGTGCCAGCAGTTTTTCGGGGAATAGCAATCAGCCCCAGCATTTT
CASSFSGNSNQPQHF
>many|TRBV6-5|TRBJ2-5|-
TGTGCCAGCAGTTACCTCGCAGGTCAGAGGGAGACCCAGTACTTC
CASSYLAGQRETQYF
>many|TRBV29-1|TRBJ2-5|-
TGCAGCGCCCTTACGTTTCAAGAGACCCAGTACTTC
CSALTFQETQYF
>-|TRBV20-1|TRBJ2-7|-
TGCAGTGCCCACTTGCGATACGAGCAGTACTTC
CSAHLRYEQYF
>-|TRBV7-2|TRBJ2-2|-
TGTGCCAGCAGCGGAGGGGGGGAAAACACCGGGGAGCTGTTTTTT
CASSGGGENTGELFF
>many|TRBV27|TRBJ2-6|-
TGTGCCAGCAATCGAGCTGGGGCCAACGTCCTGACTTTC
CASNRAGANVLTF
>-|TRBV5-1|TRBJ2-7|-
TGCTCCAGCAGCTTAACAGGAAGAAACGAGCAGTACTTC
CSSSLTGRNEQYF
>-|TRBV29-1|TRBJ1-2|-
TGCAGCGTCGACCCCGGGACGGTCACTATTGGCTACACCTTC
CSVDPGTVTIGYTF
>-|TRBV6-5|TRBJ2-5|TRBD1
TGTGCCAGCAGTTACTCGGTGAACTCGGGACAGTCAGCGACCCAGTACTTC
CASSYSVNSGQSATQYF
>many|TRBV12-3/TRBV12-4|TRBJ1-2|-
TGTGCCAGCAGTTTATCCGGGGCTGGGTATGGCTACACCTTC
CASSLSGAGYGYTF
>many|TRBV12-3/TRBV12-4|TRBJ2-2|TRBD1
TGTGCCAGCACCAACGGACAGGAACCTCGAGTCGGGGAGCTGTTTTTT
CASTNGQEPRVGELFF